Below, one T cell receptor beta chain is given with its context. Its antigen is not known. Profiling relied on immunoSEQ multiplex PCR, and the TCRdb table lists in-frame clones only, not all of them. The repertoire holds tens of thousands of clones, with about 91% as singletons. The data stem from a study of T cell responses to AZD1222 COVID-19 vaccine. General study results and limits: Of the AZD1222 recipients, only 5 or 6 were seropositive at baseline. Rises in breadth and depth of Spike-specific TCRs came after two AZD1222 doses. Reportedly, close to half of spike-specific TCRs are directed against unmutated variant regions.

The TCR was taken from an adult who received the MenACWY meningococcal vaccine as a control. Sequenced material: peripheral blood, taken 28 days after the second dose of the MenACWY control vaccine.

The CDR3 coding sequence is TGCGCCAGCAGCCTCTCCCTCGATCACTCCTACAATGAGCAGTTCTTC. Amino acid sequence: CASSLSLDHSYNEQFF. The rearrangement links TRBV5-1 to TRBJ2-1; D is ambiguous. This CDR3 has 16 residues. In germline, CDR1 is SGHRS, CDR2 YFSETQ. Trimming pared 4 bases from V and 0 bases from J, leaving 14 bases between. Full variable domain (remainder filled in from reference TRBV5-1 and TRBJ2-1): KAGVTQTPRYLIKTRGQQVTLSCSPISGHRSVSWYQQTPGQGLQFLFEYFSETQRNKGNFPGRFSGRQFSNSRSEMNVSTLELGDSALYLCASSLSLDHSYNEQFFGPGTRLTVL.